Here is one T cell receptor (beta chain) with its context. These data are taken from a study of vaccination and CD4 T cells after COVID-19. TCRdb re-called the PCR reads with MiXCR, one entry per CDR3 protein. The repertoire holds some 21,000 distinct CDR3 sequences, with less than 75% as singletons. V was pared by 4 bases and J by 0 bases, with 3 bases between. This CDR3 comprises 12 residues. The germline V gene has CDR1 MNHEY and CDR2 SVGAGI. This chain joins TRBV6-5 and TRBJ1-1, with D unresolved. The sequence came from a human donor who had recovered from COVID-19. This specimen was CD4+ T cells from blood, taken before SARS-CoV-2 vaccination. This chain's CDR3 is CASSFLNTEAFF. Here the CDR3 DNA reads TGTGCCAGCAGTTTCCTGAACACTGAAGCTTTCTTT.